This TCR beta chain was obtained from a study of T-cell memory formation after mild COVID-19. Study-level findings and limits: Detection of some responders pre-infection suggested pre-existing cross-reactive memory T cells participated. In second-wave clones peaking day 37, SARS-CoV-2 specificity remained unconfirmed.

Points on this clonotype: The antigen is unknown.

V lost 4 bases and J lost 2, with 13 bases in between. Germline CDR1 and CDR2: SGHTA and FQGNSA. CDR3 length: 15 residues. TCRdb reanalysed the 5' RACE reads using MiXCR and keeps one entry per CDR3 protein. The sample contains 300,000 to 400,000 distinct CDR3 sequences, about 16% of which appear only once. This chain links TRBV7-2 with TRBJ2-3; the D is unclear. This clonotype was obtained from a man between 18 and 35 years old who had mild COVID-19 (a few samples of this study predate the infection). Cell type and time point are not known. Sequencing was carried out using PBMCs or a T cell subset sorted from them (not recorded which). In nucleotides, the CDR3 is TGTGCCAGCAGCTCCGGTCAGGCCTACACAGATACGCAGTATTTT. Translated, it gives CASSSGQAYTDTQYF.